This record covers a single TCR beta chain. Per the germline V gene, CDR1 is SNHLY and CDR2 is FYNNEI. Trimming pared 5 bases from V and 3 bases from J, leaving 8 bases between. This CDR3 is 12 amino acids long. The sample comes from a study of PD-1 blockade in mismatch repair-deficient tumors. Here immunoSEQ multiplex PCR was the method, and the copy in TCRdb shows in-frame clones only, minus some. Of roughly 38,000 clones in the sample, approximately 83% were seen once. The sample consisted of PBMCs, taken approximately 41 weeks after starting pembrolizumab. The chain couples TRBV2 to TRBJ2-7; D remains ambiguous. The TCR originated in an adult with mismatch repair-deficient cancer. CDR3 sequence: CASSRLVYEQYF. CDR3 DNA sequence: TGTGCCAGCAGTCGACTCGTCTACGAGCAGTACTTC.